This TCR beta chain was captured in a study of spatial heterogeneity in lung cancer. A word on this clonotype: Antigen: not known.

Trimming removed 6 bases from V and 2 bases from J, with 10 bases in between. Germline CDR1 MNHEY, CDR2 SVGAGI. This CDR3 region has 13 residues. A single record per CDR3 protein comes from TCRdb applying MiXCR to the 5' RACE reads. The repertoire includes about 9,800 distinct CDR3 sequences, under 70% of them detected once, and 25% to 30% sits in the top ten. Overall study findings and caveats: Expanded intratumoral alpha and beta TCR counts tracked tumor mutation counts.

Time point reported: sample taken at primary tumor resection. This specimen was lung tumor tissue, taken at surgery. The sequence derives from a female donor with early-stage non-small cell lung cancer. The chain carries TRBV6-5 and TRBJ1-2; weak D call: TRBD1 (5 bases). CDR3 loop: CASRVRGNYGYTF. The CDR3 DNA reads TGTGCCAGCAGGGTCCGGGGCAACTATGGCTACACCTTC.